These T cell receptor beta chains were read from a single sample in a study of shared clonotypes between healthy human individuals. TCRdb's copy holds only in-frame clones and misses some; the assay was immunoSEQ multiplex PCR. Of some 2,100,000 clones in the sample, around 93% were seen once. The material sequenced was naive CD8+ T cells from PBMCs. These receptors originate from a man aged 18 to 30 in good health. Some clones in this sample may be carry-over from other donors' samples. Each CDR3 is given with its conserved first and last residue. D genes are given only for firm matches. Only part of the rows carry a size: once, few, many, or a class if the clone is expanded.

clone_size: NA
j_call: TRBJ1-1
d_call: NA
v_call: TRBV27
cdr3_aa: CASSFFGGREAFF
cdr3_nt: TGTGCCAGCAGTTTCTTCGGGGGGCGGGAAGCTTTCTTT

clone_size: once
j_call: TRBJ2-7
d_call: TRBD1
v_call: TRBV19
cdr3_aa: CASRTSGTGSEQYF
cdr3_nt: TGTGCCAGTAGAACTTCCGGGACAGGGAGCGAGCAGTACTTC

clone_size: NA
j_call: TRBJ2-1
d_call: TRBD1
v_call: TRBV4-1
cdr3_aa: CASSQGAYDRGNEQFF
cdr3_nt: TGCGCCAGCAGCCAAGGGGCTTATGACAGGGGAAATGAGCAGTTCTTC

clone_size: NA
j_call: TRBJ2-4
d_call: NA
v_call: TRBV7-9
cdr3_aa: CASSLVRANIQYF
cdr3_nt: TGTGCCAGCAGCTTGGTGAGGGCAAACATTCAGTACTTC

clone_size: NA
j_call: TRBJ2-2
d_call: NA
v_call: TRBV5-6
cdr3_aa: CASSLVGLATNTGELFF
cdr3_nt: TGTGCCAGCAGCTTGGTGGGGCTAGCGACGAACACCGGGGAGCTGTTTTTT

clone_size: few
j_call: TRBJ1-1
d_call: NA
v_call: TRBV4-2
cdr3_aa: CASSAPRVIDTEAFF
cdr3_nt: TGTGCCAGCAGCGCGCCCCGGGTAATCGACACTGAAGCTTTCTTT

clone_size: NA
j_call: TRBJ1-5
d_call: NA
v_call: TRBV27
cdr3_aa: CASSPRGPYSNQPQHF
cdr3_nt: TGTGCCAGCAGCCCCAGGGGACCATATAGCAATCAGCCCCAGCATTTT

clone_size: NA
j_call: TRBJ1-5
d_call: NA
v_call: TRBV28
cdr3_aa: CASRPAQSRQPQHF
cdr3_nt: TGTGCCAGCAGACCCGCCCAATCTCGCCAGCCCCAGCATTTT

clone_size: NA
j_call: TRBJ2-7
d_call: NA
v_call: TRBV27
cdr3_aa: CASSRLGAYEQYF
cdr3_nt: TGTGCCAGCAGCCGCCTGGGGGCCTACGAGCAGTACTTC

clone_size: NA
j_call: TRBJ2-3
d_call: NA
v_call: TRBV6-5
cdr3_aa: CASSHDVLSRDTQYF
cdr3_nt: TGTGCCAGCAGTCATGACGTACTATCCCGAGATACGCAGTATTTT